This T cell receptor (beta chain) was sequenced for a study of blood T cell repertoires in COVID-19 (dated by TCRdb to between 2020 and 2021). Describing the broader study: Collaborator samples came from the United States, Italy and Spain and covered acute and convalescent phases of COVID-19. The material from the prospective study consisted of cDNA or gDNA derived from T cells, B-cell-depleted T cells, or PBMCs. Subjects who had been exposed to COVID-19, were actively infected with it, or had recovered from it provided the deeply sampled blood TCRbeta repertoires that made up the dataset. A freely available public database, intended as a resource for researchers studying the immune response to SARS-CoV-2, is where the repertoires were released. Samples were obtained from the ongoing ImmuneRACE study (first 160 participants) and from 950 to 1,500 subjects provided by 6 global collaborators. A de-identified subject ID, COVID-19 status, age in years and sex were almost always included in the sample metadata. Where available, HLA class I and class II types were obtained from metadata supplied by the sample provider rather than from assay-based typing.

V gives up 6 bases and J gives up 0 bases, and the segment between their germline ends measures 12 bases. The CDR3 has 14 amino acids, counting the end cysteine and phenylalanine. Only the CDR3 DNA is retained, 42 bases long and in frame from the first base. The germline V gene supplies CDR1 SGHAT and CDR2 FQNNGV. Each collaborating institution followed its own protocols to collect whole blood in K2EDTA tubes. For TCRbeta analysis, collaborators shipped samples as frozen whole blood, isolated PBMCs, or DNA extracted from either of those sample types. What the research found in general, with its limitations: How much clinical and demographic metadata was included differed by source and by participant, and the metadata was provided uncurated.

Concerning this clone: There is no known antigen for this receptor. Per-base qualities were not stored, and no clone one base away is much larger.

The immunoSEQ Assay, a bias-controlled multiplex PCR, was used to amplify TCRbeta CDR3 regions from genomic DNA. Turning to the authors' computational methods: Within the assay, amplification of reference gene primers was used to estimate how many nucleated cells each sample contained. Sequence reads were collapsed and filtered to measure the absolute abundance of every unique TCRbeta CDR3 rearrangement. Productive Simpson clonality was computed per sample as the square root of Simpson's diversity index over productive rearrangements. Not all clones reach the TCRdb copy of this immuneACCESS table, which keeps in-frame sequences only. Checked studies attribute under half of the gap to unresolved V genes and leave the rest unexplained. V and J calls and clone size come straight from that table; D and trimming were deduced from the DNA. A total of about 23,000 clones appear in this sample, about nine tenths of them only once. The ten top clones hold approximately 17% of the sample.

This receptor was identified in a woman aged 80 or over with acute or convalescent COVID-19. The V and J segments used are TRBV11-2 and TRBJ2-7, with the D gene not clear enough to name. Sequencing was performed on peripheral blood. CDR3 loop: CASRADFSSYEQYF. The DNA sequence is given as TGTGCCAGCAGAGCAGACTTTAGCTCCTACGAGCAGTACTTC.